The rows below give T cell receptor beta chains drawn from one sample of a study of T-cell memory formation after mild COVID-19. TCRdb re-called the 5' RACE reads through MiXCR, storing one row per CDR3 protein. Among a few hundred thousand distinct CDR3 sequences listed, roughly a fifth were seen once. The sequencing sample was made of PBMCs or a T cell subset sorted from them (not recorded which). The receptors were gathered from a young man who had mild COVID-19 (a few samples of this study predate the infection). Cell type and time point are not known. Each CDR3 is given with its conserved first and last residue. Not every row has a clone size; where given, it reads once, few, many or a size class.

V gene	J gene	clone size	CDR3 protein
TRBV20-1	TRBJ1-5	few	CSARGRGYQPQHF
TRBV4-1	TRBJ1-5	few	CASSQGTGVVQPQHF
TRBV30	TRBJ2-3	NA	CAWTLGLHSTDTQYF
TRBV20-1	TRBJ1-1	few	CSATTPGKWAEAFF
TRBV24-1	TRBJ2-7	few	CATSDPTGEQYF
TRBV4-2	TRBJ1-5	NA	CASSRGTGEDQPQHF
TRBV6-2/TRBV6-3	TRBJ2-1	NA	CASSSDRVSYNEQFF
TRBV5-6	TRBJ1-6	few	CASSLDVGTGHSPLHF
TRBV5-1	TRBJ2-5	NA	CASSSGTQRETQYF
TRBV18	TRBJ2-7	few	CASSPGQGTYYEQYF
TRBV6-1	TRBJ1-1	few	CASSELGGNTEAFF